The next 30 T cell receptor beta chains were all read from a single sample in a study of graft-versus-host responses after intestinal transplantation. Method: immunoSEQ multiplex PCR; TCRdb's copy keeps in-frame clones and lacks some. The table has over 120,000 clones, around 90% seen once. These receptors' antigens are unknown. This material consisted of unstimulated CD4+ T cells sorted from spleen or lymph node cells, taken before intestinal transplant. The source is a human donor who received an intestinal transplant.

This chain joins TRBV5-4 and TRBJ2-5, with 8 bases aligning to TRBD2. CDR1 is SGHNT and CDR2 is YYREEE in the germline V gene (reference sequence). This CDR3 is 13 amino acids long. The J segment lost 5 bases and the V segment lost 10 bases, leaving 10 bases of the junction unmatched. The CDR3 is CASGPGGRETQYF. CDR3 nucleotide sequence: TGTGCCTCTGGACCGGGCGGGAGGGAGACCCAGTACTTC.

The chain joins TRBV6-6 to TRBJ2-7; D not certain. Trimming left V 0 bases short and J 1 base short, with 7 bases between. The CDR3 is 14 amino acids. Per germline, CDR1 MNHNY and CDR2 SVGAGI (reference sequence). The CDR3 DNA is TGTGCCAGCAGTTACTCACGGGTTTCCTACGAGCAGTACTTC. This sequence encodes CASSYSRVSYEQYF.

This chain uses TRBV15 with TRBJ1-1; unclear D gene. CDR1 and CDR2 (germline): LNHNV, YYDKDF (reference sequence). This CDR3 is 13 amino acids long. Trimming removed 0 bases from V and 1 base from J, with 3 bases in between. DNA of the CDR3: TGTGCCACCAGCAGAGATCAGAACACTGAAGCTTTCTTT. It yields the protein CATSRDQNTEAFF. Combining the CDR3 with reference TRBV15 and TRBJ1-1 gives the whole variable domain DAMVIQNPRYQVTQFGKPVTLSCSQTLNHNVMYWYQQKSSQAPKLLFHYYDKDFNNEADTPDNFQSRRPNTSFCFLDIRSPGLGDTAMYLCATSRDQNTEAFFGQGTRLTVV.

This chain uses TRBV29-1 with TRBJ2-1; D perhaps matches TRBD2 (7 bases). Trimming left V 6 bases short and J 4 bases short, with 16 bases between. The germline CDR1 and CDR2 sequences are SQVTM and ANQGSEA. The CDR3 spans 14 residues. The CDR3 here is CSVTAGAGYNEQFF. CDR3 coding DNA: TGCAGCGTGACCGCGGGGGCAGGGTACAATGAGCAGTTCTTC.

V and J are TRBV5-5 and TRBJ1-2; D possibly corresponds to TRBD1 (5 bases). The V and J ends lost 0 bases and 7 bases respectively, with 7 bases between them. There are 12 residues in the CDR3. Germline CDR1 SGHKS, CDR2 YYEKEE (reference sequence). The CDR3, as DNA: TGTGCCAGCAGCTTGGAGGGGAGTGGCTACACCTTC. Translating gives CASSLEGSGYTF.

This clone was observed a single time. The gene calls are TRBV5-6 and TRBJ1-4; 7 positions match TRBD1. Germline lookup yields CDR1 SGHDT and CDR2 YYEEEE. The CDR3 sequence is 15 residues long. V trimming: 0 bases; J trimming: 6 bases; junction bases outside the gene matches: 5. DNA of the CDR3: TGTGCCAGCAGCTTGGGTGCCAGGGGGGATGAAAAACTGTTTTTT. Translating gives CASSLGARGDEKLFF.

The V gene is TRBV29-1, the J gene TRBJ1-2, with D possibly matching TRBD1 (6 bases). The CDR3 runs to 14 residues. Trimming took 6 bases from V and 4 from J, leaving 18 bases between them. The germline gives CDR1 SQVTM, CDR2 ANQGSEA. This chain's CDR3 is CSVQLQGSGYGYTF. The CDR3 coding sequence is TGCAGCGTGCAACTACAGGGTAGTGGCTATGGCTACACCTTC.

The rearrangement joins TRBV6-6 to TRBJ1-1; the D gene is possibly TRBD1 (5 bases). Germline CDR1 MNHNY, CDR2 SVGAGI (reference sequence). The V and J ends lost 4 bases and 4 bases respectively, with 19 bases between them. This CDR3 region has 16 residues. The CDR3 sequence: CASSSGTADSGTEAFF. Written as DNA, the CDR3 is TGTGCCAGCAGTTCCGGGACCGCGGATAGCGGCACTGAAGCTTTCTTT.

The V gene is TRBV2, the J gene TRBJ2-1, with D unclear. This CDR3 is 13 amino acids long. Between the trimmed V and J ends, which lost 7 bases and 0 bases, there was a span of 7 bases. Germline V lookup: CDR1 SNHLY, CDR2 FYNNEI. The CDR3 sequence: CASIRSSYNEQFF. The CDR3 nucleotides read TGTGCCAGCATCCGGAGCTCCTACAATGAGCAGTTCTTC.

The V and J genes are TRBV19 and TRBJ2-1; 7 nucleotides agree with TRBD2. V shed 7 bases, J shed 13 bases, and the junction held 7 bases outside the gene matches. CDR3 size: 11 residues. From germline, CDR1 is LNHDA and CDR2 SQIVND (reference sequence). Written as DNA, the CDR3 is TGTGCCAGTACACGGGGGGTTAATCAGTTCTTC. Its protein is CASTRGVNQFF.

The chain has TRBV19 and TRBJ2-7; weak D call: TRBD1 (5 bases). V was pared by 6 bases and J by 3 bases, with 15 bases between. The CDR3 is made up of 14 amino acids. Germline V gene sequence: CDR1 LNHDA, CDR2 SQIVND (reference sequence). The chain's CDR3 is CASSRTFRLYEQYF. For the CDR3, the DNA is TGTGCCAGTAGCAGGACATTTCGCCTCTACGAGCAGTACTTC. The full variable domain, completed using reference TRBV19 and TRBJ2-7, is DGGITQSPKYLFRKEGQNVTLSCEQNLNHDAMYWYRQDPGQGLRLIYYSQIVNDFQKGDIAEGYSVSREKKESFPLTVTSAQKNPTAFYLCASSRTFRLYEQYFGPGTRLTVT.

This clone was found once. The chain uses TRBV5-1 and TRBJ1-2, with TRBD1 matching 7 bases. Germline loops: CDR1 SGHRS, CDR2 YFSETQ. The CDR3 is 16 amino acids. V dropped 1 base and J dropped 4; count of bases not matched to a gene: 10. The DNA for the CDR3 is TGCGCCAGCAGCTTGCCTACAGGGGACGGTTTCTATGGCTACACCTTC. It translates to CASSLPTGDGFYGYTF. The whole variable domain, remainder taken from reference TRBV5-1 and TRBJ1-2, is KAGVTQTPRYLIKTRGQQVTLSCSPISGHRSVSWYQQTPGQGLQFLFEYFSETQRNKGNFPGRFSGRQFSNSRSEMNVSTLELGDSALYLCASSLPTGDGFYGYTFGSGTRLTVV.

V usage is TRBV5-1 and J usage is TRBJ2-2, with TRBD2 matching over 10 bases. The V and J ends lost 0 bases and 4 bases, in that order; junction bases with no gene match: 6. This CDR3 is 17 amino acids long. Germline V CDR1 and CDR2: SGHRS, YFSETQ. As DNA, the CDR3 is TGCGCCAGCAGCTTGGTAGCTAGCGGGAGAGGCACCGGGGAGCTGTTTTTT. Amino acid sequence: CASSLVASGRGTGELFF.

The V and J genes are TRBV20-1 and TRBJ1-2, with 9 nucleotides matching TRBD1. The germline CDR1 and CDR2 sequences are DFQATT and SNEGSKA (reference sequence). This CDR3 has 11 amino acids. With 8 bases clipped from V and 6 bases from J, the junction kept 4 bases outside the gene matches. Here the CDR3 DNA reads TGCAGTCTGGACAGGGGTAATGGCTACACCTTC. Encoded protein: CSLDRGNGYTF.

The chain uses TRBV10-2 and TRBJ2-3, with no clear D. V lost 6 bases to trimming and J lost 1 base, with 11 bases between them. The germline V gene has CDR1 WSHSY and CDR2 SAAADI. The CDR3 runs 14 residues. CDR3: CASSLGRRTDTQYF. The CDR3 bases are TGCGCCAGCAGCCTAGGTCGACGCACAGATACGCAGTATTTT.

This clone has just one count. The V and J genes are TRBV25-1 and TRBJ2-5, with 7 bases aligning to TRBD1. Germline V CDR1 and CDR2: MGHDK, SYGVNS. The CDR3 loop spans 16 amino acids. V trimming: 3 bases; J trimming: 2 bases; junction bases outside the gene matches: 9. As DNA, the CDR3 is TGTGCCAGCAGTGACCCCTTAGGGACAGCTCAAGAGACCCAGTACTTC. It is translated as CASSDPLGTAQETQYF. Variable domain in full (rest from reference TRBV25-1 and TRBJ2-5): EADIYQTPRYLVIGTGKKITLECSQTMGHDKMYWYQQDPGMELHLIHYSYGVNSTEKGDLSSESTVSRIRTEHFPLTLESARPSHTSQYLCASSDPLGTAQETQYFGPGTRLLVL.

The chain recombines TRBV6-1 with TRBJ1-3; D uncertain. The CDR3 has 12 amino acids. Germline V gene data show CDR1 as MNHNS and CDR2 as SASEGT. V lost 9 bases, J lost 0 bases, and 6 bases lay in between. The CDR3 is CASSLSGNTIYF. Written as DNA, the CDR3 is TGTGCCAGTTCACTCTCTGGAAACACCATATATTTT.

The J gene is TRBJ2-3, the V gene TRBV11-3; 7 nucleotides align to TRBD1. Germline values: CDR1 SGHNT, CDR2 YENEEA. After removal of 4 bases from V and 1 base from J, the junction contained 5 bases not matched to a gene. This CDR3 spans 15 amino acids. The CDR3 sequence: CASSWGTAGTDTQYF. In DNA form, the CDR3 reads TGTGCCAGCAGCTGGGGGACAGCGGGCACAGATACGCAGTATTTT.

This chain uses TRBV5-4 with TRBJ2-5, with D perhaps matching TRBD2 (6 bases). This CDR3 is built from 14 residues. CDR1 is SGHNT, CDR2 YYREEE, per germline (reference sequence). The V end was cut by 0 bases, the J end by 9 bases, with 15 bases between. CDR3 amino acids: CASSLGRETGAQYF. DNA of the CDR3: TGTGCCAGCAGCTTGGGGCGGGAAACGGGGGCCCAGTACTTC. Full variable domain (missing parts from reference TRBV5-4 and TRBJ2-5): ETGVTQSPTHLIKTRGQQVTLRCSSQSGHNTVSWYQQALGQGPQFIFQYYREEENGRGNFPPRFSGLQFPNYSSELNVNALELDDSALYLCASSLGRETGAQYFGPGTRLLVL.

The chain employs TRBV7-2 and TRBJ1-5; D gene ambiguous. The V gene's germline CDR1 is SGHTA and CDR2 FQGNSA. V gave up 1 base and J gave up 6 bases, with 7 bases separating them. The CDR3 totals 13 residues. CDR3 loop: CASSLEVVQPQHF. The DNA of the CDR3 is TGTGCCAGCAGCTTAGAAGTAGTTCAGCCCCAGCATTTT.

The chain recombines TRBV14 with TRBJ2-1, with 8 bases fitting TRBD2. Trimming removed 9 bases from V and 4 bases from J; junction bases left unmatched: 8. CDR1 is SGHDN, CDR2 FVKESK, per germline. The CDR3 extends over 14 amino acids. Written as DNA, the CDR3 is TGTGCCAGTGCGCGGACTAGCTTTTACAATGAGCAGTTCTTC. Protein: CASARTSFYNEQFF. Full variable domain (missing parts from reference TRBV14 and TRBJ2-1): EAGVTQFPSHSVIEKGQTVTLRCDPISGHDNLYWYRRVMGKEIKFLLHFVKESKQDESGMPNNRFLAERTGGTYSTLKVQPAELEDSGVYFCASARTSFYNEQFFGPGTRLTVL.

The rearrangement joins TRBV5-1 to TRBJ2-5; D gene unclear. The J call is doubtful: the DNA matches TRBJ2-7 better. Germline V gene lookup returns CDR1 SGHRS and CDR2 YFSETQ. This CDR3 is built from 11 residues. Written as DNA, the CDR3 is TGCGCCAGCAGGGGTTCATACGAGCAGTACTTC. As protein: CASRGSYEQYF.

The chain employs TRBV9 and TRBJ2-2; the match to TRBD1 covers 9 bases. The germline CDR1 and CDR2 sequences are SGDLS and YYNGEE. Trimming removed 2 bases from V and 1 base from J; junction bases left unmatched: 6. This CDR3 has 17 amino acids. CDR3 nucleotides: TGTGCCAGCAGCGTTACGCCGGGACAGGGGAACACCGGGGAGCTGTTTTTT. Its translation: CASSVTPGQGNTGELFF.

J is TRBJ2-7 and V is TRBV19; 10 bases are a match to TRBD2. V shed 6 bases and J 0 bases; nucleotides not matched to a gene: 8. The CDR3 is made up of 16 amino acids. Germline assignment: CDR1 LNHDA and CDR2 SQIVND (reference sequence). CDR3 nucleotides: TGTGCCAGTAGCTCCGGCCTAGCGGGGGACTCCTACGAGCAGTACTTC. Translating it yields CASSSGLAGDSYEQYF.

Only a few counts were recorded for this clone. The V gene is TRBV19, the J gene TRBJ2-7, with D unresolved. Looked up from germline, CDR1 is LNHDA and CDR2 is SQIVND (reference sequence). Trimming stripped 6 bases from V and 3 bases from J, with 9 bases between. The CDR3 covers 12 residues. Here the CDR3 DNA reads TGTGCCAGTAGAGACCTCGGCTACGAGCAGTACTTC. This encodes CASRDLGYEQYF.

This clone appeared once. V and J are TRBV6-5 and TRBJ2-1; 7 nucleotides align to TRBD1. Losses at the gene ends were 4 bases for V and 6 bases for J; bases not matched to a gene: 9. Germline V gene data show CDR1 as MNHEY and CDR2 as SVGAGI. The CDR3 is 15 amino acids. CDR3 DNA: TGTGCCAGCAGTTGGGGTGGGGCAGGGGGCAATGAGCAGTTCTTC. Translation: CASSWGGAGGNEQFF.

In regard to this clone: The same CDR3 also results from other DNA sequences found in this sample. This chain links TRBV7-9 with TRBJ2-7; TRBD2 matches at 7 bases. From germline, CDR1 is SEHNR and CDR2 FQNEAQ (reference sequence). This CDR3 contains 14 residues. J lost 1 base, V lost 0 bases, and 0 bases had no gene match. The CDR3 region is CASSLAGGSYEQYF. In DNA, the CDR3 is TGTGCCAGCAGCTTAGCGGGAGGGTCCTACGAGCAGTACTTC.

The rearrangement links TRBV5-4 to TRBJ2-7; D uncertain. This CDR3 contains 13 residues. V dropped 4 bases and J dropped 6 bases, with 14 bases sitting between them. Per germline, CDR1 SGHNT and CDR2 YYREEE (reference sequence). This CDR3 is CASSHQVGSEQYF. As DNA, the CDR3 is TGTGCCAGCAGCCACCAAGTCGGTTCCGAGCAGTACTTC.

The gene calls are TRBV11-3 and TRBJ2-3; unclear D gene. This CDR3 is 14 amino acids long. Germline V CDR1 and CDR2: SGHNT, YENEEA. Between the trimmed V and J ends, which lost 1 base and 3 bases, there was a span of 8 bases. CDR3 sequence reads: CASSLAPGTDTQYF. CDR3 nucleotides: TGTGCCAGCAGCTTAGCTCCTGGGACAGATACGCAGTATTTT.

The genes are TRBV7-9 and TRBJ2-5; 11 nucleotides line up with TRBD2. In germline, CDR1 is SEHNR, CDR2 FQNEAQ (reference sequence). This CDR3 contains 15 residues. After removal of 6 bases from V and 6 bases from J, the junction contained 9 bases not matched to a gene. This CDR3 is CASRVAGGPDQTQYF. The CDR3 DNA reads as TGTGCCAGCAGGGTAGCGGGAGGGCCGGACCAGACCCAGTACTTC.